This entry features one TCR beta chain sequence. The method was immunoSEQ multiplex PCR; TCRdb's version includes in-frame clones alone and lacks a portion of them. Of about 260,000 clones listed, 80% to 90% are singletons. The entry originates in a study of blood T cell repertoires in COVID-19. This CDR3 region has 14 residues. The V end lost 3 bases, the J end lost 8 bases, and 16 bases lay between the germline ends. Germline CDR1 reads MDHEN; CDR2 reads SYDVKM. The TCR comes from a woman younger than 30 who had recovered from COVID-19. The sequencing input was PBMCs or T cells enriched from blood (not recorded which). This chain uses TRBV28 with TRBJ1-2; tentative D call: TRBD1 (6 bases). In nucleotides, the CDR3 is TGTGCCAGCAGTTTCGGGGGGGCGGAGAAGGGCTACACCTTC. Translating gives CASSFGGAEKGYTF.